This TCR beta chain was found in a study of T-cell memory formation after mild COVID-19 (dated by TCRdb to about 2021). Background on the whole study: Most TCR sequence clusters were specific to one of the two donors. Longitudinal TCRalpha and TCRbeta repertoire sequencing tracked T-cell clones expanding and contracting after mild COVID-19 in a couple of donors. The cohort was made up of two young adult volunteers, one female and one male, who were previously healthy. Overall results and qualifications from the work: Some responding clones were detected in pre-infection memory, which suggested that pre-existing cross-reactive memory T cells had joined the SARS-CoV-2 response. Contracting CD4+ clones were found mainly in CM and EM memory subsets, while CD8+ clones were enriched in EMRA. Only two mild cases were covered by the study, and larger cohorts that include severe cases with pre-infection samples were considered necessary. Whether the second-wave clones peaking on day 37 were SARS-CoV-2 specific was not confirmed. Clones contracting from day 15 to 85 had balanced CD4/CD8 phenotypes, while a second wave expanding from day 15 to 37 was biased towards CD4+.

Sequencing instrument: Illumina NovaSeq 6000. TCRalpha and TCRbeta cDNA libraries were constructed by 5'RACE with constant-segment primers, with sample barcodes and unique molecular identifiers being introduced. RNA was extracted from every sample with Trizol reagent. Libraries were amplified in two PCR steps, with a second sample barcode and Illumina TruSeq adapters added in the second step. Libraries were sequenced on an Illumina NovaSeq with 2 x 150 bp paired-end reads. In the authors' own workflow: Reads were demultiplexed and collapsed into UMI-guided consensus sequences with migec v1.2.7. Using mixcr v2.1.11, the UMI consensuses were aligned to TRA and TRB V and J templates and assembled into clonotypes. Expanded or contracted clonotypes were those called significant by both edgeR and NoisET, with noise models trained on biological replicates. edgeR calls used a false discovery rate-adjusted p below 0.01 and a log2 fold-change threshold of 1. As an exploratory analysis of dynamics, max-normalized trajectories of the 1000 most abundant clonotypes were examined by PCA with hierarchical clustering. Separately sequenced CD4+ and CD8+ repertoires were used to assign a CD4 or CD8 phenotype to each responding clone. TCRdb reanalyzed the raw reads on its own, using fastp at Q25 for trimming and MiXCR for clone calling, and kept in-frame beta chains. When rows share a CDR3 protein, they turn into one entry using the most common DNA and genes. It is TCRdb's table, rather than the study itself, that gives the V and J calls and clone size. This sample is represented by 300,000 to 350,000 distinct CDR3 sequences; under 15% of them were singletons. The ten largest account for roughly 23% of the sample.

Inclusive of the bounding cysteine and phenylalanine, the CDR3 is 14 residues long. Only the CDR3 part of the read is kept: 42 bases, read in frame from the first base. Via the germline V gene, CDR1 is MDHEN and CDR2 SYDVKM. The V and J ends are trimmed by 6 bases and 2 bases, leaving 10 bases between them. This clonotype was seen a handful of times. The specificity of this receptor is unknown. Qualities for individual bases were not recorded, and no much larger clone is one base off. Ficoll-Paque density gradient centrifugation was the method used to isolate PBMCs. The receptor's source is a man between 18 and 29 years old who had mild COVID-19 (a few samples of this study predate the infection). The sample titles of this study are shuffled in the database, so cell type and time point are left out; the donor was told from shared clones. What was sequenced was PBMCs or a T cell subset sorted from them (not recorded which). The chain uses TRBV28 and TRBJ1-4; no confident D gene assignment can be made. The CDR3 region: CASSRFSTNEKLFF. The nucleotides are TGTGCCAGCAGCCGCTTTTCGACTAATGAAAAACTGTTTTTT.